This T cell receptor beta chain was sequenced during a study of tumor-infiltrating lymphocytes in primary liver carcinoma. About the research overall: Patients of both sexes were 30 to 69 years old. The study obtained roughly 3.65 to 8 million productive TCRbeta reads per sample, similar across tissue types.

The CDR3 is made up of 15 amino acids. Looked up from germline, CDR1 is MNHEY and CDR2 is SVGEGT. V lost 6 bases and J lost 3, with 12 bases in between. Findings of the study overall: When set against blood, tumors had a significantly higher top-250-clone fraction (p = 0.039).

TCR beta cDNA was reverse-transcribed from 500 ng of total RNA. The reaction used a constant-region primer and ProtoScript II reverse transcriptase. Slightly modified ARM-PCR served as the procedure for the TCR beta libraries. These libraries came from three rounds of nested multiplex PCR. Primers for the first two PCR rounds were TRBV1-TRBV30 forward primers and a C-beta reverse primer (approximately 10 cycles per round). One entry per CDR3 protein, called by TCRdb with MiXCR from the multiplex PCR reads. The sample carries approximately 20,000 distinct CDR3 sequences, about 80% recorded once. This clonotype was counted a few times. Its antigen is not known. Scientists recovered RNA and DNA together from roughly 20-30 mg of unsorted bulk tissue. Chronic HBV infection, untreated so far, was present in the patients.

This sequence was found in a woman in her twenties or thirties with primary liver carcinoma and hepatitis B virus infection. Sequenced: liver tumor tissue from sampling region 1. Subset denoted: tumor region T1, superior pole. The rearrangement links TRBV6-2 or TRBV6-3 to TRBJ2-6; D might be TRBD1 or TRBD2, each matching 5 bases. The chain's CDR3 is CASRPRGDGANVLTF. The CDR3 bases are TGTGCCAGCAGGCCCCGGGGCGATGGGGCCAACGTCCTGACTTTC.